Presented here are 30 T cell receptor beta chains from one specimen sequenced in a study of T cells in localized non-small cell lung cancer. Profiling relied on immunoSEQ multiplex PCR, and the TCRdb table lists in-frame clones only, not all of them. In the table there are about 4,800 clones, less than 35% of which are singletons. Sequencing used lung tumor tissue, obtained before any cancer treatment. All receptors come from a man aged 40 to 75 with stage II lung adenocarcinoma.

Only a few counts were recorded for this clone. The chain recombines TRBV28 with TRBJ2-1; a weak D match, TRBD2 (6 bases). Germline V CDR1 and CDR2: MDHEN, SYDVKM. Trimming cost V 6 bases and J 5 bases, with 23 bases left between them. The length of the CDR3 is 17 residues. The CDR3 DNA reads as TGTGCCAGCAGCCCCACCGGAGGAGGGTTGGGGGACAATGAGCAGTTCTTC. Translated: CASSPTGGGLGDNEQFF.

A few counts support this clone. V gene TRBV11-3 combines with J gene TRBJ2-4; possibly TRBD1 for D (5 bases). CDR3 length: 14 residues. The V gene lost 5 bases and the J gene lost 6 bases, with 14 bases spanning the gap. Germline V gene lookup returns CDR1 SGHNT and CDR2 YENEEA. The CDR3 region is CASSRTGTGNIQYF. The CDR3 bases are TGTGCCAGCAGCCGTACCGGAACAGGAAACATTCAGTACTTC.

This sequence joins TRBV5-1 and TRBJ1-1; D remains unclear. Germline CDR1 and CDR2: SGHRS and YFSETQ. The CDR3 sequence is 14 residues long. V lost 0 bases to trimming and J lost 4 bases, with 10 bases between them. The CDR3, as DNA: TGCGCCAGCAGCTTGGTCCCCGAGAGCACTGAAGCTTTCTTT. Residues: CASSLVPESTEAFF.

CDR3 sequence reads: CASSTGLAGNEQFF. The DNA for the CDR3 is TGCGCCAGCAGCACGGGACTAGCCGGGAATGAGCAGTTCTTC. V gene TRBV10-2 combines with J gene TRBJ2-1, with 9 bases matching TRBD2. V was clipped by 6 bases and J by 7 bases; unmatched bases: 7. CDR3 length: 14 amino acids. Germline CDR1 WSHSY, CDR2 SAAADI.

The chain combines TRBV28 with TRBJ2-7; D is undetermined. Per the germline V gene, CDR1 is MDHEN and CDR2 is SYDVKM. This CDR3 is built from 14 residues. V was shortened by 2 bases and J by 2 bases, with 10 bases between the two germline ends. DNA of the CDR3: TGTGCCAGCAGTTTACTGCAGAAGACCTACGAGCAGTACTTC. Its translation is CASSLLQKTYEQYF.

There are a few counts of this clone. The chain couples TRBV11-3 to TRBJ2-2, with D maybe TRBD1 (5 bases). V gave up 4 bases and J gave up 5 bases, with 14 bases separating them. The length of the CDR3 is 15 residues. Germline V gene lookup returns CDR1 SGHNT and CDR2 YENEEA. CDR3 bases: TGTGCCAGCAGCTGGGCCTCCAGGGATACCGGGGAGCTGTTTTTT. It is translated as CASSWASRDTGELFF.

V gene TRBV10-2 combines with J gene TRBJ2-5; D unclear. Deletions cut 4 bases from V and 9 bases from J, with 12 bases between. Germline CDR1 is WSHSY and CDR2 is SAAADI. The CDR3 is made up of 12 amino acids. CDR3 sequence reads: CASSGPTLAQYF. CDR3 DNA: TGCGCCAGCAGTGGCCCAACCCTGGCCCAGTACTTC.

The chain employs TRBV19 and TRBJ1-1; D ambiguous. The CDR3 loop spans 11 amino acids. Deletions cut 4 bases from V and 6 bases from J, with 6 bases between. Germline V gives CDR1 LNHDA, CDR2 SQIVND (reference sequence). CDR3 residues: CASSTQSEAFF. For the CDR3, the DNA is TGTGCCAGTAGTACGCAGTCTGAAGCTTTCTTT.

This clone is classed as medium-sized (0.01 to 0.1%). The chain uses TRBV9 and TRBJ1-1, with D uncertain. Trimming stripped 6 bases from V and 2 bases from J, with 8 bases between. CDR1 is SGDLS, CDR2 YYNGEE, per germline. The length of the CDR3 is 12 residues. The CDR3 DNA reads as TGTGCCAGCAAGGTAGCAAACACTGAAGCTTTCTTT. This translates into CASKVANTEAFF.

V and J are TRBV9 and TRBJ2-3; D call uncertain. The CDR3 is made up of 15 amino acids. Looked up from germline, CDR1 is SGDLS and CDR2 is YYNGEE. Trimming removed 0 bases at V and 2 bases at J, with 10 bases between. In DNA, the CDR3 is TGTGCCAGCAGCGTAGGGACGGGTAACACAGATACGCAGTATTTT. This codes for CASSVGTGNTDTQYF.

The chain is built from TRBV19 and TRBJ1-2; 7 nucleotides line up with TRBD1. V shed 3 bases, J shed 8 bases, and the junction held 18 bases outside the gene matches. Per the germline V gene, CDR1 is LNHDA and CDR2 is SQIVND (reference sequence). There are 17 residues in the CDR3. CDR3 protein: CASSILTGAHTRSGYTF. CDR3 nucleotides: TGTGCCAGTAGTATCCTCACAGGGGCGCACACCCGATCAGGCTACACCTTC.

The V gene is TRBV19, the J gene TRBJ2-1, with 9 bases aligning to TRBD2. CDR3 length equals 17 residues. Unmatched junction bases numbered 7, after V lost 0 bases and J lost 4 bases. CDR1 is LNHDA, CDR2 SQIVND, per germline (reference sequence). The CDR3 region is CASSIDSASGIYNEQFF. In DNA form, the CDR3 reads TGTGCCAGTAGTATAGATTCGGCTAGCGGGATTTACAATGAGCAGTTCTTC. The full variable domain, in which reference TRBV19 and TRBJ2-1 provide the parts outside the CDR3, is DGGITQSPKYLFRKEGQNVTLSCEQNLNHDAMYWYRQDPGQGLRLIYYSQIVNDFQKGDIAEGYSVSREKKESFPLTVTSAQKNPTAFYLCASSIDSASGIYNEQFFGPGTRLTVL.

Concerning this clone itself: The missing conserved phenylalanine or tryptophan at the end of this CDR3 makes a read error likely. It is unclear where the CDR3 begins or ends on the DNA, so no DNA is shown, and the CDR3 is as TCRdb lists it. The J gene is TRBJ2-7, the V gene TRBV6-1; TRBD1 is taken as the D call from the table, unchecked against the DNA. Germline lookup yields CDR1 MNHNS and CDR2 SASEGT. The CDR3 is 15 residues long, ends included. The CDR3 here is CASSEAPWQGAPPTL.

The chain couples TRBV6-8 to TRBJ1-4; D is uncertain. From germline, CDR1 is MNHGY and CDR2 SAAAGT. CDR3 length: 14 amino acids. V was trimmed by 7 bases and J by 5 bases, leaving 14 bases between them. CDR3 nucleotide sequence: TGTGCCAGCACCAAGGACGGCCTGAATGAAAAACTGTTTTTT. Its translation is CASTKDGLNEKLFF.

Only a few counts were recorded for this clone. The rearrangement joins TRBV11-3 to TRBJ2-3; no clear D. Germline CDR1 and CDR2: SGHNT and YENEEA. The CDR3 runs to 14 residues. Trimming removed 1 base at V and 2 bases at J, with 7 bases between. As DNA, the CDR3 is TGTGCCAGCAGCTTAGGGGTCCACACAGATACGCAGTATTTT. Translating it yields CASSLGVHTDTQYF.

This chain uses TRBV28 with TRBJ2-3; TRBD1 aligns across 9 bases. The ends lost 6 bases at V and 4 bases at J; junction bases unmatched: 8. The CDR3 has 15 residues. Germline CDR1 and CDR2: MDHEN and SYDVKM. Written as DNA, the CDR3 is TGTGCCAGCAGGTCGGGACAGGGACGGGCAGATACGCAGTATTTT. Residues: CASRSGQGRADTQYF.

The sample holds a few counts of this clone. J is TRBJ2-7 and V is TRBV9; D is ambiguous. The CDR3 has 14 amino acids. Germline values: CDR1 SGDLS, CDR2 YYNGEE. Trimming took off 0 bases at V and 0 bases at J, with 7 bases between the two ends. The CDR3 DNA reads as TGTGCCAGCAGCGTAGATGGGGACTCCTACGAGCAGTACTTC. This gives the protein CASSVDGDSYEQYF.

This chain links TRBV28 with TRBJ2-3; 9 bases map to TRBD1. The CDR3 has 15 amino acids. Trimming took 4 bases from V and 3 from J; bases not matched to a gene: 5. CDR1 is MDHEN and CDR2 is SYDVKM in the germline V gene. Written as DNA, the CDR3 is TGTGCCAGCAGTTCACAGGGGGCTCGGACAGATACGCAGTATTTT. Amino acids: CASSSQGARTDTQYF.

This clone is categorized as large. The chain couples TRBV14 to TRBJ2-6; the match to TRBD2 covers 7 bases. CDR3 size: 15 residues. Germline V CDR1 and CDR2: SGHDN, FVKESK. The trim removed 4 bases at V and 0 bases at J, leaving 0 bases unmatched. As DNA, the CDR3 is TGTGCCAGCAGCCCTAGCGGCTCTGGGGCCAACGTCCTGACTTTC. Its protein is CASSPSGSGANVLTF. Full variable domain (remainder filled in from reference TRBV14 and TRBJ2-6): EAGVTQFPSHSVIEKGQTVTLRCDPISGHDNLYWYRRVMGKEIKFLLHFVKESKQDESGMPNNRFLAERTGGTYSTLKVQPAELEDSGVYFCASSPSGSGANVLTFGAGSRLTVL.

The rearrangement uses TRBV10-2 and TRBJ2-1, with 8 bases lining up with TRBD2. V lost 3 bases to trimming and J lost 1 base; unmatched junction nucleotides: 5. This CDR3 has 16 amino acids. CDR1 WSHSY and CDR2 SAAADI come from the germline V gene. The CDR3 sequence: CASSDFAGGSYNEQFF. The CDR3 DNA follows: TGCGCCAGCAGTGATTTTGCGGGAGGATCCTACAATGAGCAGTTCTTC.

V gene TRBV11-3 combines with J gene TRBJ2-5; 10 bases map to TRBD1. Germline trimming cut 5 bases from V and 3 bases from J; bases unmatched to any gene: 3. Germline CDR1 reads SGHNT; CDR2 reads YENEEA. This CDR3 comprises 14 residues. This chain's CDR3 is CASSGQGVKETQYF. The CDR3 nucleotides read TGTGCCAGCAGCGGACAGGGGGTAAAAGAGACCCAGTACTTC.

V is TRBV9 and J is TRBJ2-1, with D unclear. Between the trimmed V and J ends, which lost 0 bases and 1 base, there was a span of 17 bases. The CDR3 has 18 amino acids. The germline V gene has CDR1 SGDLS and CDR2 YYNGEE. CDR3 in amino acids: CASSVEISASPSYNEQFF. The DNA for the CDR3 is TGTGCCAGCAGCGTAGAAATCTCGGCGTCGCCTTCCTACAATGAGCAGTTCTTC.

This clone was found a few times. The chain is built from TRBV11-3 and TRBJ1-1; D is ambiguous. The germline V gene encodes CDR1 SGHNT and CDR2 YENEEA. This CDR3 has 14 amino acids. V lost 4 bases, J lost 9 bases, and 18 bases lay in between. This CDR3 is CASSSKSRLSKAFF. The CDR3 DNA reads TGTGCCAGCAGCTCGAAATCTCGCCTCTCTAAAGCTTTCTTT.

As to this clone: A read error may account for a junction end that differs from germline. Owing to an unread or ambiguous base, the encoded residue is reported as X. The CDR3 DNA sequence: TGTGCCAGCAGATTCGACGGTGGGGGGGGAGAGRCCCAGTACTTC. Protein product: CASRFDGGGGEXQYF. The chain links TRBV6-7 to TRBJ2-5; 7 positions agree with TRBD2. TRBV6-7 falls under the ORF class, with uncertain function. The CDR3 sequence is 15 residues long.

The chain combines TRBV14 with TRBJ1-1, with no clear D. The CDR3 is 16 amino acids. Germline CDR1 and CDR2: SGHDN and FVKESK. V lost 4 bases, J lost 0 bases, and 15 bases lay in between. The CDR3 sequence is CASSPLMVALNTEAFF. CDR3 coding DNA: TGTGCCAGCAGCCCGCTGATGGTAGCCTTGAACACTGAAGCTTTCTTT.

This clone was recorded a few times. The gene calls are TRBV6-8 and TRBJ1-2; D is unclear. V gave up 3 bases and J gave up 3 bases, with 8 bases separating them. This CDR3 spans 13 amino acids. Per germline, CDR1 MNHGY and CDR2 SAAAGT. This CDR3 reads CASSYGSDYGYTF. CDR3 bases: TGTGCCAGCAGTTATGGGTCGGACTATGGCTACACCTTC.

The genes are TRBV5-1 and TRBJ2-3; the match to TRBD1 covers 9 bases. Germline V CDR1 and CDR2: SGHRS, YFSETQ. There are 14 residues in the CDR3. Trimming removed 5 bases from V and 4 bases from J; junction bases left unmatched: 5. The CDR3, as DNA: TGCGCCAGCAGGTACGGGACAGGGCCAGATACGCAGTATTTT. Translated: CASRYGTGPDTQYF.

The gene calls are TRBV5-1 and TRBJ1-1; 8 bases align to TRBD1. Unmatched junction bases numbered 9, after V lost 7 bases and J lost 1 base. CDR3 length: 15 amino acids. Per the germline V gene, CDR1 is SGHRS and CDR2 is YFSETQ. The CDR3 reads CASGAGGSANTEAFF. The CDR3 nucleotides are TGCGCCAGCGGGGCAGGGGGCTCGGCGAACACTGAAGCTTTCTTT.

The V call is TRBV7-2, the J call TRBJ2-1, with D uncertain. With 4 bases removed from V and 4 bases from J, the gap between germline ends came to 8 bases. This CDR3 contains 13 residues. CDR1 is SGHTA, CDR2 FQGNSA, per germline. The CDR3 region has the DNA TGTGCCAGCAGCTCGGAGATTTACAATGAGCAGTTCTTC. It specifies CASSSEIYNEQFF. Full variable domain (rest looked up from reference TRBV7-2 and TRBJ2-1): GAGVSQSPSNKVTEKGKDVELRCDPISGHTALYWYRQSLGQGLEFLIYFQGNSAPDKSGLPSDRFSAERTGGSVSTLTIQRTQQEDSAVYLCASSSEIYNEQFFGPGTRLTVL.

The chain employs TRBV18 and TRBJ2-1, with 10 bases lining up with TRBD2. Germline values: CDR1 KGHSH, CDR2 LQKENI. This CDR3 is 15 amino acids long. The J segment lost 7 bases and the V segment lost 6 bases, leaving 9 bases of the junction unmatched. The CDR3 nucleotides are TGTGCCAGCTCTCTTCGTACTAGCGGGGAGAATGAGCAGTTCTTC. This encodes CASSLRTSGENEQFF.